This TCR beta chain was obtained from a study of siplizumab effects on memory and regulatory T cells. The table came from immunoSEQ multiplex PCR; TCRdb's copy has only in-frame clones and leaves some out. The sample has over 90,000 clones; about 94% are singletons. From germline, CDR1 is LNHDA and CDR2 SQIVND (reference sequence). This CDR3 has 13 residues. V lost 3 bases to trimming and J lost 1 base, with 6 bases between them. Study-wide results and limits: Siplizumab conditions gave an average of approximately 71% Treg-derived mappable alloreactive CD4+ clones, versus about 30% for controls. Proliferating siplizumab-culture Treg suppressive function went unconfirmed.

A few counts support this clone. What it binds is unknown. The TCR was taken from a human donor in good health. The sequenced material came from CD4+ T cells sorted from blood. The rearrangement uses TRBV19 and TRBJ1-1; D is unresolved. This CDR3 reads CASSIIGNTEAFF. As DNA, the CDR3 is TGTGCCAGTAGTATTATCGGGAACACTGAAGCTTTCTTT.